These 11 T cell receptor beta chains share one sample of origin, sequenced in a study of patients and donors after allogeneic stem cell transplantation. TCRdb used MiXCR to reprocess the RT-PCR reads, holding one entry per CDR3 protein. The sample shows roughly 960,000 distinct CDR3 sequences, approximately 18% of them seen only once. Sequences were obtained from blood, either unsorted or a sorted T cell fraction (not recorded which). These receptors were obtained from a human donor who was either an allogeneic HSCT recipient or a stem cell or donor lymphocyte infusion donor (not recorded which). It is not recorded whose cells these are; they may come from a transplant donor.

The CDR3 DNA reads TGTGCCAGCAGCCCCCGGGAGTGGACAGAGCAGTTCTTC. Translated: CASSPREWTEQFF. The chain recombines TRBV7-3 with TRBJ2-1; a weak D match, TRBD2 (6 bases). The V and J ends lost 5 bases and 10 bases respectively, with 15 bases between them. This CDR3 is 13 amino acids long. The germline CDR1 and CDR2 sequences are SGHTA and FQGTGA.

This clonotype turned up a few times. The genes are TRBV7-9 and TRBJ2-1; TRBD1 matches at 8 bases. Per the germline V gene, CDR1 is SEHNR and CDR2 is FQNEAQ (reference sequence). V shed 5 bases and J 6 bases; nucleotides not matched to a gene: 12. This CDR3 has 16 amino acids. The CDR3 loop reads CASSIKGTGRGNEQFF. CDR3 DNA: TGTGCCAGCAGCATTAAAGGGACAGGTCGGGGCAATGAGCAGTTCTTC.

The chain links TRBV6-2 or TRBV6-3 to TRBJ2-1; no definite D call. V lost 10 bases and J lost 0, with 13 bases in between. Germline loops: CDR1 MNHEY, CDR2 SVGEGT. The CDR3 sequence is 14 residues long. In DNA form, the CDR3 reads TGTGCCACCGCCTCTCTCATCTCCTACAATGAGCAGTTCTTC. This codes for CATASLISYNEQFF.

The chain has TRBV6-2 or TRBV6-3 and TRBJ2-7; no clear D. The germline V gene encodes CDR1 MNHEY and CDR2 SVGEGT. Trimming removed 6 bases from V and 7 bases from J, with 10 bases in between. The CDR3 loop spans 11 amino acids. This CDR3 is CASRSYREQYF. CDR3 DNA: TGTGCCAGCAGAAGTTATCGGGAGCAGTACTTC.

This chain uses TRBV20-1 with TRBJ2-3, with D uncertain. Trimming stripped 5 bases from V and 7 bases from J, with 19 bases between. This CDR3 spans 14 amino acids. Germline CDR1 DFQATT, CDR2 SNEGSKA (reference sequence). This CDR3 reads CSAPTLFQYNTQYF. CDR3 in DNA: TGCAGTGCTCCTACGCTTTTTCAATATAATACGCAGTATTTT.

V gene TRBV29-1 combines with J gene TRBJ2-1; perhaps TRBD1 as D (5 bases). Germline values: CDR1 SQVTM, CDR2 ANQGSEA. The V end was cut by 1 base, the J end by 2 bases, with 9 bases between. The CDR3 spans 14 residues. The CDR3 loop is CSVEGGGTYNEQFF. The CDR3 nucleotides are TGCAGCGTTGAAGGGGGCGGAACCTACAATGAGCAGTTCTTC.

This rearrangement joins TRBV20-1 to TRBJ1-1; the D is unclear. V was shortened by 6 bases and J by 0 bases, with 14 bases between the two germline ends. The CDR3 spans 14 residues. The germline V gene encodes CDR1 DFQATT and CDR2 SNEGSKA (reference sequence). The DNA of the CDR3 is TGCAGTGCCACTCCCTATAAGATGAACACTGAAGCTTTCTTT. Amino acids: CSATPYKMNTEAFF.

This clonotype was seen only a few times. CDR3 DNA sequence: TGTGCCAGCAGCCCCAGTGACTCTGGAAACACCATATATTTT. It yields the protein CASSPSDSGNTIYF. This rearrangement joins TRBV7-2 to TRBJ1-3; no definite D call. CDR1 is SGHTA, CDR2 FQGNSA, per germline. V lost 5 bases and J 0 bases, leaving 8 bases between the germline ends. The CDR3 has 14 residues.

The chain joins TRBV2 to TRBJ1-5; 8 positions match TRBD1. CDR3 size: 15 residues. Germline assignment: CDR1 SNHLY and CDR2 FYNNEI. Unmatched junction bases numbered 5, after V lost 1 base and J lost 6 bases. For the CDR3, the DNA is TGTGCCAGCAGTGAAGTGGCCCAGGGGGCTCAGCCCCAGCATTTT. It codes for CASSEVAQGAQPQHF.

This clonotype occurred a few times. The chain carries TRBV6-1 and TRBJ2-7; TRBD1 matches 9 bases. The J segment lost 6 bases and the V segment lost 4 bases, leaving 10 bases of the junction unmatched. Germline V lookup: CDR1 MNHNS, CDR2 SASEGT. This CDR3 has 15 amino acids. For the CDR3, the DNA is TGTGCCAGCAGTGCAATACGGGACAGGGCCTCCGAGCAGTACTTC. Amino acids: CASSAIRDRASEQYF.

This clonotype was detected only a few times. The chain recombines TRBV7-8 with TRBJ2-7, with 9 positions matching TRBD1. Germline V gene sequence: CDR1 SGHVS, CDR2 FQNEAQ. The CDR3 covers 15 residues. V lost 1 base and J lost 3; bases outside the gene matches: 4. The CDR3 sequence is CASSLDRDRVYEQYF. In DNA form, the CDR3 reads TGTGCCAGCAGCTTAGACCGGGACAGGGTCTACGAGCAGTACTTC.